The rows below give T cell receptor beta chains drawn from one sample of a study of blood T cell repertoires in COVID-19. The method was immunoSEQ multiplex PCR; TCRdb's version includes in-frame clones alone and lacks a portion of them. The sample lists 160,000 or so clones; 83% were seen once. The source material was peripheral blood. Receptors originate from a human donor in a cohort sampled during active COVID-19. Both conserved end residues are part of each CDR3. The D gene is left open where the match is weak. Rows give clone size only sometimes, using once, few, many, or a class for an expanded clone.

D gene: TRBD2
V gene: TRBV11-2
J gene: TRBJ2-7
clone size: -
CDR3 protein: CASSLVPREGDYEQYF
CDR3 DNA: TGTGCCAGCAGCTTAGTGCCCAGGGAGGGAGATTACGAGCAGTACTTC

D gene: -
V gene: TRBV5-1
J gene: TRBJ1-3
clone size: -
CDR3 protein: CASSLNPFSGNTIYF
CDR3 DNA: TGCGCCAGCAGCTTGAATCCTTTTTCTGGAAACACCATATATTTT

D gene: -
V gene: TRBV7-2
J gene: TRBJ1-6
clone size: few
CDR3 protein: CASSFRRGGGVNNSPLHF
CDR3 DNA: TGTGCCAGCAGCTTCCGACGCGGGGGCGGGGTGAATAATTCACCCCTCCACTTT

D gene: TRBD1
V gene: TRBV24-1
J gene: TRBJ1-1
clone size: -
CDR3 protein: CATSAKRTGYTEAFF
CDR3 DNA: TGTGCCACCAGTGCCAAAAGGACAGGGTACACTGAAGCTTTCTTT

D gene: -
V gene: TRBV15
J gene: TRBJ1-2
clone size: -
CDR3 protein: CATSRVGANYGYTF
CDR3 DNA: TGTGCCACCAGCAGAGTAGGGGCTAACTATGGCTACACCTTC

D gene: TRBD1
V gene: TRBV19
J gene: TRBJ1-3
clone size: -
CDR3 protein: CASSTPGTAGNTIYF
CDR3 DNA: TGTGCCAGTAGTACTCCCGGGACAGCTGGAAACACCATATATTTT

D gene: TRBD2
V gene: TRBV18
J gene: TRBJ2-3
clone size: -
CDR3 protein: CASSRGGDTDTQYF
CDR3 DNA: TGTGCCAGCTCTCGGGGGGGAGACACAGATACGCAGTATTTT

D gene: -
V gene: TRBV6-2/TRBV6-3
J gene: TRBJ1-1
clone size: -
CDR3 protein: CASSQVTEAFF
CDR3 DNA: TGTGCCAGCAGTCAGGTCACTGAAGCTTTCTTT

D gene: TRBD1
V gene: TRBV7-9
J gene: TRBJ1-3
clone size: -
CDR3 protein: CASSEQGADTIYF
CDR3 DNA: TGTGCCAGCAGCGAACAGGGGGCGGACACCATATATTTT

D gene: -
V gene: TRBV5-4
J gene: TRBJ2-3
clone size: -
CDR3 protein: CASSLGSVSTDTQYF
CDR3 DNA: TGTGCCAGCAGCTTGGGTAGCGTAAGCACAGATACGCAGTATTTT

D gene: -
V gene: TRBV2
J gene: TRBJ1-4
clone size: -
CDR3 protein: CASSTDSATNEKLFF
CDR3 DNA: TGTGCCAGCAGTACCGACAGTGCAACTAATGAAAAACTGTTTTTT

D gene: TRBD2
V gene: TRBV5-4
J gene: TRBJ2-6
clone size: -
CDR3 protein: CASRTGGLGANVLTF
CDR3 DNA: TGTGCCAGCAGGACCGGGGGGTTAGGGGCCAACGTCCTGACTTTC

D gene: -
V gene: TRBV7-2
J gene: TRBJ1-6
clone size: -
CDR3 protein: CASSLRGSGSPLHF
CDR3 DNA: TGTGCCAGCAGCTTAAGGGGAAGTGGTTCACCCCTCCACTTT

D gene: -
V gene: TRBV18
J gene: TRBJ1-2
clone size: -
CDR3 protein: CASSPVSQGTNYGYTF
CDR3 DNA: TGTGCCAGCTCACCCGTTTCGCAGGGGACTAACTATGGCTACACCTTC

D gene: -
V gene: TRBV1
J gene: TRBJ2-5
clone size: -
CDR3 protein: CTSSQDPPTGGEETQYF
CDR3 DNA: TGCACCAGCAGCCAAGATCCCCCCACAGGGGGCGAAGAGACCCAGTACTTC

D gene: -
V gene: TRBV19
J gene: TRBJ1-2
clone size: -
CDR3 protein: CASGVGQSVYGYTF
CDR3 DNA: TGTGCCAGTGGAGTGGGGCAATCCGTCTATGGCTACACCTTC

D gene: -
V gene: TRBV28
J gene: TRBJ2-7
clone size: -
CDR3 protein: CASRTGTSYEQYF
CDR3 DNA: TGTGCCAGCAGAACCGGGACAAGCTACGAGCAGTACTTC

D gene: TRBD2
V gene: TRBV3-1/TRBV3-2
J gene: TRBJ2-1
clone size: -
CDR3 protein: CASSQDQLAGDWYNEQFF
CDR3 DNA: TGTGCCAGCAGCCAAGATCAACTAGCGGGAGACTGGTACAATGAGCAGTTCTTC

D gene: TRBD1
V gene: TRBV6-1
J gene: TRBJ2-7
clone size: few
CDR3 protein: CASSEGTDLTYEQYF
CDR3 DNA: TGTGCCAGCAGTGAGGGGACAGACCTCACCTACGAGCAGTACTTC

D gene: TRBD1
V gene: TRBV28
J gene: TRBJ1-1
clone size: -
CDR3 protein: CASDDRGTEAFF
CDR3 DNA: TGTGCCAGCGATGACAGGGGCACTGAAGCTTTCTTT

D gene: TRBD1
V gene: TRBV2
J gene: TRBJ1-2
clone size: -
CDR3 protein: CASSEFRGRGDGYTF
CDR3 DNA: TGTGCCAGCAGTGAGTTTAGGGGGCGCGGGGATGGCTACACCTTC

D gene: TRBD1
V gene: TRBV19
J gene: TRBJ2-5
clone size: -
CDR3 protein: CASSIVGTGTETQYF
CDR3 DNA: TGTGCCAGTAGTATAGTTGGGACAGGTACAGAGACCCAGTACTTC